The rows below give T cell receptor beta chains drawn from one sample of a study of vaccination and CD4 T cells after COVID-19. TCRdb re-derived calls from the PCR reads in MiXCR, one entry per CDR3 protein. The data contain around 5,000 distinct CDR3 sequences, about 44% of them singletons. No antigen has been assigned to these receptors. Specimen: CD4+ T cells from blood, cultured in vitro, collected after SARS-CoV-2 vaccination. The receptors were sampled from a human donor who had recovered from COVID-19. Each CDR3 is given without its conserved first and last residue. The order of the fields is CDR3 protein, D gene, V gene, clone size, J gene. D genes are given only for firm matches. Some rows mark clone size as missing; the rest say once, few, many or name a class of expanded clone.

cdr3_aa: ASSVTARGGRKTQY
d_call: TRBD2
v_call: TRBV7-2
clone_size: -
j_call: TRBJ2-5

cdr3_aa: ASSIEGAEAF
d_call: -
v_call: TRBV19
clone_size: -
j_call: TRBJ1-1

cdr3_aa: ASGGQWDTEAF
d_call: TRBD1
v_call: TRBV7-9
clone_size: -
j_call: TRBJ1-1

cdr3_aa: ASSRLSPQY
d_call: -
v_call: TRBV6-1
clone_size: -
j_call: TRBJ2-7

cdr3_aa: ASSHDSGSGANVLT
d_call: -
v_call: TRBV6-2/TRBV6-3
clone_size: -
j_call: TRBJ2-6

cdr3_aa: ASSIDGNRGGDGYT
d_call: TRBD1
v_call: TRBV19
clone_size: -
j_call: TRBJ1-2

cdr3_aa: SARVTPEETQY
d_call: -
v_call: TRBV20-1
clone_size: -
j_call: TRBJ2-5

cdr3_aa: ASRGGAGGRDEQF
d_call: TRBD2
v_call: TRBV6-1
clone_size: -
j_call: TRBJ2-1

cdr3_aa: ASSRQENYGYT
d_call: -
v_call: TRBV7-2
clone_size: few
j_call: TRBJ1-2

cdr3_aa: ASKARRDSPLH
d_call: -
v_call: TRBV6-1
clone_size: few
j_call: TRBJ1-6

cdr3_aa: ASRGSGGYT
d_call: -
v_call: TRBV2
clone_size: -
j_call: TRBJ1-2

cdr3_aa: ASIEDGLPKRGYT
d_call: -
v_call: TRBV6-1
clone_size: -
j_call: TRBJ1-2

cdr3_aa: ASIPRGLAALETQY
d_call: TRBD2
v_call: TRBV6-4
clone_size: once
j_call: TRBJ2-5

cdr3_aa: SARDLSGGAAIHTDTQY
d_call: TRBD2
v_call: TRBV20-1
clone_size: once
j_call: TRBJ2-3

cdr3_aa: ASSYGGVLDTEAF
d_call: -
v_call: TRBV6-2/TRBV6-3
clone_size: medium-sized
j_call: TRBJ1-1

cdr3_aa: ASSHPGSYEQY
d_call: -
v_call: TRBV7-2
clone_size: -
j_call: TRBJ2-7

cdr3_aa: ASSFSGRAADTQY
d_call: TRBD2
v_call: TRBV27
clone_size: -
j_call: TRBJ2-3

cdr3_aa: ATSAGETQY
d_call: -
v_call: TRBV24-1
clone_size: -
j_call: TRBJ2-5